This TCR beta chain was observed in a study of blood T cell repertoires in COVID-19. Study as a whole: Donors in the United States, Italy and Spain gave samples during acute or convalescent COVID-19.

Clones were read by immunoSEQ multiplex PCR, and TCRdb kept only the in-frame ones, dropping some. The sample consists of 300,000 to 450,000 clones, 87% of them appearing once. Trimming removed 6 bases at V and 4 bases at J, with 15 bases between. CDR1 and CDR2 (germline): MNHEY, SVGAGI. This CDR3 comprises 14 residues. The sequence came from a woman under 40 with COVID-19, enrolled during active disease. The V and J genes are TRBV6-5 and TRBJ1-1; no reliable D call. Sequencing used peripheral blood. The CDR3 DNA reads TGTGCCAGCAGAGCCCCCGGGCGGGGCACTGAAGCTTTCTTT. It specifies CASRAPGRGTEAFF.